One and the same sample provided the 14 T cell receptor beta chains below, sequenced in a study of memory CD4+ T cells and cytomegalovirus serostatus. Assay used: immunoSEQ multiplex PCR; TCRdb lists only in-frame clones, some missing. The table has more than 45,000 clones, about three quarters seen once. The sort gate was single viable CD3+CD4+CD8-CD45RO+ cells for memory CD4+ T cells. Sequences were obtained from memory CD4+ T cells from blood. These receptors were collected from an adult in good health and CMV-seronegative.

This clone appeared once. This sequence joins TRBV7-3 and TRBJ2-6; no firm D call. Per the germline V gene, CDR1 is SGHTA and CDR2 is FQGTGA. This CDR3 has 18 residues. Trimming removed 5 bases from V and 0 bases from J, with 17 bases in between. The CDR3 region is CASSLQGPIRSGANVLTF. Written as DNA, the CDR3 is TGTGCCAGCAGCCTACAAGGTCCCATACGCTCTGGGGCCAACGTCCTGACTTTC.

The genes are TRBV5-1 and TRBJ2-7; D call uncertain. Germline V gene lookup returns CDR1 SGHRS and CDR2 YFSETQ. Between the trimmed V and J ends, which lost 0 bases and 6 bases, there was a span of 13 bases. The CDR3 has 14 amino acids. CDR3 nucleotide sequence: TGCGCCAGCAGCTTGGGAGAACCCTCGGGCGAGCAGTACTTC. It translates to CASSLGEPSGEQYF.

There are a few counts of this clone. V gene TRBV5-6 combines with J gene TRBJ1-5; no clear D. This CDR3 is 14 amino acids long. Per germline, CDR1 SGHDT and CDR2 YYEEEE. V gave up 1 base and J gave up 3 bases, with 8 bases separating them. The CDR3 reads CASSLRRNNQPQHF. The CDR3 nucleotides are TGTGCCAGCAGCTTGCGCAGGAACAATCAGCCCCAGCATTTT.

CDR3 sequence reads: CASSRGQGETQYF. Here the CDR3 DNA reads TGTGCCAGTTCAAGGGGACAGGGTGAGACCCAGTACTTC. The chain has TRBV19 and TRBJ2-5; 9 bases match TRBD1. The CDR3 totals 13 residues. The germline V gene has CDR1 LNHDA and CDR2 SQIVND (reference sequence). Trimming removed 8 bases from V and 5 bases from J; junction bases left unmatched: 6.

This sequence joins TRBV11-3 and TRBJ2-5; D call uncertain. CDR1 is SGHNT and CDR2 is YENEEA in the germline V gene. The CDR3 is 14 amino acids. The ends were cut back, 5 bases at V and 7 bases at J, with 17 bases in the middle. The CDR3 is CASSPLGTEGTQYF. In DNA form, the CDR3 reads TGTGCCAGCAGCCCCTTGGGCACCGAAGGGACCCAGTACTTC.

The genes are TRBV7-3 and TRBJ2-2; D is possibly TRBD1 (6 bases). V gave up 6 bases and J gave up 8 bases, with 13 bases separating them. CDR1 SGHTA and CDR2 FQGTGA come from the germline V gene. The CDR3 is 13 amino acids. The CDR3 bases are TGTGCCAGCAGTGGGGACACCCAGGGGGAGCTGTTTTTT. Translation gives CASSGDTQGELFF.

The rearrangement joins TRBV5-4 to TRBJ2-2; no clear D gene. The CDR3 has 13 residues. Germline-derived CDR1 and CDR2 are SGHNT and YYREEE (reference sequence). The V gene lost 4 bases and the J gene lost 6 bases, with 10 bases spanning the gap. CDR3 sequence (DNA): TGTGCCAGCAGCCTGGCAGACCCCGGGGAGCTGTTTTTT. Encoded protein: CASSLADPGELFF.

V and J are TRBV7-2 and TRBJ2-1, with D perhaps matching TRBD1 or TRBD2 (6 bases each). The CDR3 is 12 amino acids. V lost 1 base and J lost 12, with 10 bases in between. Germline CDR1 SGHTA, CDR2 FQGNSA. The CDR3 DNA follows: TGTGCCAGCAGCTTAGATGGGGGGCGGCAGTTCTTC. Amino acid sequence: CASSLDGGRQFF.

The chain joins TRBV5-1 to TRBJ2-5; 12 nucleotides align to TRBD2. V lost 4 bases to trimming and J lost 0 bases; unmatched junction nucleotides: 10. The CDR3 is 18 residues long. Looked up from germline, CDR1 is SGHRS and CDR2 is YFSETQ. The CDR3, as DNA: TGCGCCAGCAGCCCCTCGACTAGCGGGAGCCGGTACCAAGAGACCCAGTACTTC. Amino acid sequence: CASSPSTSGSRYQETQYF.

In nucleotides, the CDR3 is TGTGCCAGCAGTGCTACTCCAACGGGAGGTCAGCCCCAGCATTTT. Amino acid sequence: CASSATPTGGQPQHF. The J gene is TRBJ1-5, the V gene TRBV9; D call uncertain. Trimming shortened V by 5 bases and J by 6 bases, and 18 bases separated the two germline ends. This CDR3 is 15 amino acids long. The germline V gene has CDR1 SGDLS and CDR2 YYNGEE.

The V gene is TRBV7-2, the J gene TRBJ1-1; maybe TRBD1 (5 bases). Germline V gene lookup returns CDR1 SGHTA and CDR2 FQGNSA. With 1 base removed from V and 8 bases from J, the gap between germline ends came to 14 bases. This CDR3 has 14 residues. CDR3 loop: CASSLVGGRREAFF. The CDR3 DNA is TGTGCCAGCAGCTTAGTGGGGGGTCGCAGGGAAGCTTTCTTT.

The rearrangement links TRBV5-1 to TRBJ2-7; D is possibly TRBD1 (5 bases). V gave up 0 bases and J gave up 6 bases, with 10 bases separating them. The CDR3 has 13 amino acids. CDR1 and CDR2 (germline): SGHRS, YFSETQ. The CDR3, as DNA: TGCGCCAGCAGCTTGGCTTCAGGGCGCGAGCAGTACTTC. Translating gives CASSLASGREQYF.

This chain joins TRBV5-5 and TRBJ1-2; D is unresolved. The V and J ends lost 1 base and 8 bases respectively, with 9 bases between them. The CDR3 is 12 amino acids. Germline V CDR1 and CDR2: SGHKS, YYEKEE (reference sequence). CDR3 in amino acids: CASSLFYRGYTF. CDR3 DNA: TGTGCCAGCAGCTTGTTCTACCGGGGCTACACCTTC.

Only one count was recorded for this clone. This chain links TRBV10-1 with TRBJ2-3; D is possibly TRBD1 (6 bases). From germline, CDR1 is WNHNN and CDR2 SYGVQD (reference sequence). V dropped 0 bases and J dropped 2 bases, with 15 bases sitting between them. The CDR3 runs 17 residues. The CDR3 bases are TGCGCCAGCAGTGAGTCGGCCTCGGGACACCTCACAGATACGCAGTATTTT. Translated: CASSESASGHLTDTQYF.